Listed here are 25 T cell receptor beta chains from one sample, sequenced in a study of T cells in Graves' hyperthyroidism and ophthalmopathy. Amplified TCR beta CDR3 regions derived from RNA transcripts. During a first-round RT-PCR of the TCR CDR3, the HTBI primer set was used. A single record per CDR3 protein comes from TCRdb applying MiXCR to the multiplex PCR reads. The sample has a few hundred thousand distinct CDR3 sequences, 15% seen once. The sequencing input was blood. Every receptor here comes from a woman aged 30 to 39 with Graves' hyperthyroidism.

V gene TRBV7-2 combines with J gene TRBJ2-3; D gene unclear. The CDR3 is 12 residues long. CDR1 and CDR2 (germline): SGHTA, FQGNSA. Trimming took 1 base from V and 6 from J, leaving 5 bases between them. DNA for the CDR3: TGTACCAGCAGCTTAGAGTATGATACGCAGTATTTT. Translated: CTSSLEYDTQYF.

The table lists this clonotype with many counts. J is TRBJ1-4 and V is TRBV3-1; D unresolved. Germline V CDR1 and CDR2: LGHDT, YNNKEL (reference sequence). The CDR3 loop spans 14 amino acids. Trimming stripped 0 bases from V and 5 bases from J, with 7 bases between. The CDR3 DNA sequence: TGTGCCAGCAGCCAAGAGTGGAAGAATGAAAAACTGTTTTTT. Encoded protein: CASSQEWKNEKLFF.

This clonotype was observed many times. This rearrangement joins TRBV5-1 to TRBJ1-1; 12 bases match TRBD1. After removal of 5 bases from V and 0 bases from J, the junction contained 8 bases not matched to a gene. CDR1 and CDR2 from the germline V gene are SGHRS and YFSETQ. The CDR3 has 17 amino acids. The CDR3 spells CASRDPGTGGLNTEAFF. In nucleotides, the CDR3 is TGCGCCAGCAGAGACCCCGGGACAGGGGGCTTGAACACTGAAGCTTTCTTT.

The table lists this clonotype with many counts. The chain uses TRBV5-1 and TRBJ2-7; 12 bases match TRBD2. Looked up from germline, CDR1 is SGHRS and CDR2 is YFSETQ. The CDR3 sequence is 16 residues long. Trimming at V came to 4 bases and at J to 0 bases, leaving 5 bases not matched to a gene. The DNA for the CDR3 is TGCGCCAGCAGCGAACCGGGACTAGCGGGCTCCTACGAGCAGTACTTC. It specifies CASSEPGLAGSYEQYF. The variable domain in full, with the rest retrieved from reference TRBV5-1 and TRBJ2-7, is KAGVTQTPRYLIKTRGQQVTLSCSPISGHRSVSWYQQTPGQGLQFLFEYFSETQRNKGNFPGRFSGRQFSNSRSEMNVSTLELGDSALYLCASSEPGLAGSYEQYFGPGTRLTVT.

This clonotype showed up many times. The CDR3: CASKSGPNTGELFF. The CDR3 bases are TGTGCCAGCAAATCGGGCCCGAACACCGGGGAGCTGTTTTTT. The V and J genes are TRBV28 and TRBJ2-2; no firm D call. The CDR3 sequence is 14 residues long. The germline V and J ends were trimmed by 7 bases and 0 bases, with 9 bases remaining between them. CDR1 is MDHEN, CDR2 SYDVKM, per germline.

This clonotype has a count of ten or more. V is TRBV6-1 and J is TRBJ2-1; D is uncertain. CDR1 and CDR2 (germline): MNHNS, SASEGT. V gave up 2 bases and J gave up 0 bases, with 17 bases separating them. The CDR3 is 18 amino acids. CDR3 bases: TGTGCCAGCAGTGAACCGACAAGAGGCTCCAGCTCCTACAATGAGCAGTTCTTC. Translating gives CASSEPTRGSSSYNEQFF.

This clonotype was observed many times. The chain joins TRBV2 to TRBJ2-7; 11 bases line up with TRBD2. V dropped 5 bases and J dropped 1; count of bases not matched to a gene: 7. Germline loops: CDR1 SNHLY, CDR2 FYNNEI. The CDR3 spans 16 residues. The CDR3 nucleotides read TGTGCCAGCAGTCTACACTCTAGCGGGGGGTCCTACGAGCAGTACTTC. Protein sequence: CASSLHSSGGSYEQYF.

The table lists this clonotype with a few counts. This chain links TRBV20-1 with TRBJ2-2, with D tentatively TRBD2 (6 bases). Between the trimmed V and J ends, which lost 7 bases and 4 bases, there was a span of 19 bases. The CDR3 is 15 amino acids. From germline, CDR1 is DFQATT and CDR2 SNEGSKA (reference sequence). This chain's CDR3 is CSVRGGNWGTGELFF. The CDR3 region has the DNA TGCAGTGTGCGGGGTGGGAACTGGGGCACCGGGGAGCTGTTTTTT.

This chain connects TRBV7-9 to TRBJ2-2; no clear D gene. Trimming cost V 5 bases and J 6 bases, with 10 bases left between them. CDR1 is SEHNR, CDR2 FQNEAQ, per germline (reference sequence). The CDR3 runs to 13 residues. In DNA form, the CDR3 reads TGTGCCAGCAGCCCCCAAGTCTCCGGGGAGCTGTTTTTT. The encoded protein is CASSPQVSGELFF. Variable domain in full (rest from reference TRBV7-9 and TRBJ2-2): DTGVSQNPRHKITKRGQNVTFRCDPISEHNRLYWYRQTLGQGPEFLTYFQNEAQLEKSRLLSDRFSAERPKGSFSTLEIQRTEQGDSAMYLCASSPQVSGELFFGEGSRLTVL.

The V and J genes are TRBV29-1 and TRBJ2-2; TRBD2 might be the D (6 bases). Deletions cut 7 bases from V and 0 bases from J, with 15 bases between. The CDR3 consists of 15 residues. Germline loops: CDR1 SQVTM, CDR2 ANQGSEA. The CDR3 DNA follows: TGCAGCGCCCGGCGGGGTGCCGCGAACACCGGGGAGCTGTTTTTT. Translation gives CSARRGAANTGELFF.

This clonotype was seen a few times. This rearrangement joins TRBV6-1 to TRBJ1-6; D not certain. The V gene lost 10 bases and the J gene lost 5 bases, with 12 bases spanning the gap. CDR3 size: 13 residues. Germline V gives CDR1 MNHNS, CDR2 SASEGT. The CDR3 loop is CATYRGHNSPLHF. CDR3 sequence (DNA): TGTGCCACATACAGAGGGCATAATTCACCCCTCCACTTT.

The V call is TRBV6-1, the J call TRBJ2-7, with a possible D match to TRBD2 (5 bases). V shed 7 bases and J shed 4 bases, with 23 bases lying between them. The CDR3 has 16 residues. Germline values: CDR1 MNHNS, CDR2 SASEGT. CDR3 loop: CASKKGLASTAYEQYF. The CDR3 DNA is TGTGCCAGCAAAAAAGGGTTAGCGTCCACAGCATACGAGCAGTACTTC.

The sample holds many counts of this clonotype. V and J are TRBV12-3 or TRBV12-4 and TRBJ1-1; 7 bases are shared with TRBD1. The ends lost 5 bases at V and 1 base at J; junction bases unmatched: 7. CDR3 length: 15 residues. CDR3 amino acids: CASSLTGAKNTEAFF. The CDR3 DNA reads TGTGCCAGCAGTCTAACAGGGGCGAAGAACACTGAAGCTTTCTTT.

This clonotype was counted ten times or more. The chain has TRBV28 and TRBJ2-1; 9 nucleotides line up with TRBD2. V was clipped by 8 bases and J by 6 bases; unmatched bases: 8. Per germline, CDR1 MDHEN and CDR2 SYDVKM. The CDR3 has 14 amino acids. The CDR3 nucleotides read TGTGCCAGCGAGTCTAGCGGGACCTCCAATGAGCAGTTCTTC. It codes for CASESSGTSNEQFF.

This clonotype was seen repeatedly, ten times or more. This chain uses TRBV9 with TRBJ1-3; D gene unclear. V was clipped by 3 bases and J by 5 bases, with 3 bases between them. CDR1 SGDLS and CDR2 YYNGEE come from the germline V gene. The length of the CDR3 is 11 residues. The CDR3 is CASSDRNTIYF. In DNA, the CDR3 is TGTGCCAGCAGCGACAGAAACACCATATATTTT.

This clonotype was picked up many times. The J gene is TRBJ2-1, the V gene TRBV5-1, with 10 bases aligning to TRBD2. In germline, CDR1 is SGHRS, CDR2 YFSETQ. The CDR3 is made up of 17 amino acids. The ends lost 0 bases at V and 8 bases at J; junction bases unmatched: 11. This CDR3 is CASSLGYRASGSDEQFF. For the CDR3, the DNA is TGCGCCAGCAGCTTGGGTTACCGGGCTAGCGGGAGCGATGAGCAGTTCTTC.

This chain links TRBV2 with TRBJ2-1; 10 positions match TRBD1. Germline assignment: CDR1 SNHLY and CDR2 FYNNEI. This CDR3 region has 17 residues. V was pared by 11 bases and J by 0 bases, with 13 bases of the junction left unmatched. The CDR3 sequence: CASRQGALSSSYNEQFF. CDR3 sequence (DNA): TGTGCCTCTCGACAGGGGGCCCTATCAAGCTCCTACAATGAGCAGTTCTTC. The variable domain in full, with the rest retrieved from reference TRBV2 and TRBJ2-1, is EPEVTQTPSHQVTQMGQEVILRCVPISNHLYFYWYRQILGQKVEFLVSFYNNEISEKSEIFDDQFSVERPDGSNFTLKIRSTKLEDSAMYFCASRQGALSSSYNEQFFGPGTRLTVL.

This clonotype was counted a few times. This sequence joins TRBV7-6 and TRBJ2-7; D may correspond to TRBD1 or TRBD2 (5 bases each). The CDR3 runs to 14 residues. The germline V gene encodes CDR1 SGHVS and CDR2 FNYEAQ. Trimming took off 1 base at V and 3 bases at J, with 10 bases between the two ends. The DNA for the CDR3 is TGTGCCAGCAGCTTAGATTGGGGGAACTACGAGCAGTACTTC. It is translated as CASSLDWGNYEQYF.

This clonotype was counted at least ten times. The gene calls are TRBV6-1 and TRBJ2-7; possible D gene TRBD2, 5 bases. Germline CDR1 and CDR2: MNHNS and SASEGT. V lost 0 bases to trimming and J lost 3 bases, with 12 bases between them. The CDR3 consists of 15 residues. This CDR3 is CASSEAEGAHYEQYF. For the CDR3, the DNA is TGTGCCAGCAGTGAAGCTGAGGGAGCCCACTACGAGCAGTACTTC.

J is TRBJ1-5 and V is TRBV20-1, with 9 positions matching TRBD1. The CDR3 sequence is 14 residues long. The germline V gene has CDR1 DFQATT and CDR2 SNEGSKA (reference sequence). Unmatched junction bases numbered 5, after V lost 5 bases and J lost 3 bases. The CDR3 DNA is TGCAGTGCTTGGACAGGGGACAACAATCAGCCCCAGCATTTT. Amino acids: CSAWTGDNNQPQHF.

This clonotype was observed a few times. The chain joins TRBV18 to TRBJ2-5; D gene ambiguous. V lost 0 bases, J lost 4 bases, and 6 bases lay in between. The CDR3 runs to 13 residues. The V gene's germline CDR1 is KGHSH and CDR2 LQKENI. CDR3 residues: CASSPPSIETQYF. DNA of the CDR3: TGTGCCAGCTCACCACCGTCGATAGAGACCCAGTACTTC.

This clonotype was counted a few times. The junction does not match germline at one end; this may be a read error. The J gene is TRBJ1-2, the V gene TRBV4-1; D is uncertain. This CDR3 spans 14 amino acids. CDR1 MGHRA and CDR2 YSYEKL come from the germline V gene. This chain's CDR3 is CTSSQVQTNYGYTF. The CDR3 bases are TGCACCAGCAGCCAAGTACAGACTAACTATGGCTACACCTTC.

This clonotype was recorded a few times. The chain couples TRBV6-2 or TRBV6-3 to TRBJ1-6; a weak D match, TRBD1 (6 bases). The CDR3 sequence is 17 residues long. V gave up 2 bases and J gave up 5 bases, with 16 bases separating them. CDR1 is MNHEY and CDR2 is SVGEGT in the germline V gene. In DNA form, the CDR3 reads TGTGCCAGCAGTTACAGAGGGGGGCGAACGGATAATTCACCCCTCCACTTT. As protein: CASSYRGGRTDNSPLHF.

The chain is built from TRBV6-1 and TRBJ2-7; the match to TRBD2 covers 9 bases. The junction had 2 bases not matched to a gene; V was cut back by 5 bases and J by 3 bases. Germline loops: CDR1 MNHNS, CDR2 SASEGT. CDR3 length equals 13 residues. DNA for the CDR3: TGTGCCAGCAGTAAGCGGGGGGACTACGAGCAGTACTTC. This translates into CASSKRGDYEQYF.

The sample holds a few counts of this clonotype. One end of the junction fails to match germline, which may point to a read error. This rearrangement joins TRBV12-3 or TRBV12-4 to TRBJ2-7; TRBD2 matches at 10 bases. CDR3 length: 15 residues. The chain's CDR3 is CVSSLQREGRNEQYF. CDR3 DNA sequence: TGTGTCAGCAGTTTACAGCGGGAGGGCCGCAACGAGCAGTACTTC.